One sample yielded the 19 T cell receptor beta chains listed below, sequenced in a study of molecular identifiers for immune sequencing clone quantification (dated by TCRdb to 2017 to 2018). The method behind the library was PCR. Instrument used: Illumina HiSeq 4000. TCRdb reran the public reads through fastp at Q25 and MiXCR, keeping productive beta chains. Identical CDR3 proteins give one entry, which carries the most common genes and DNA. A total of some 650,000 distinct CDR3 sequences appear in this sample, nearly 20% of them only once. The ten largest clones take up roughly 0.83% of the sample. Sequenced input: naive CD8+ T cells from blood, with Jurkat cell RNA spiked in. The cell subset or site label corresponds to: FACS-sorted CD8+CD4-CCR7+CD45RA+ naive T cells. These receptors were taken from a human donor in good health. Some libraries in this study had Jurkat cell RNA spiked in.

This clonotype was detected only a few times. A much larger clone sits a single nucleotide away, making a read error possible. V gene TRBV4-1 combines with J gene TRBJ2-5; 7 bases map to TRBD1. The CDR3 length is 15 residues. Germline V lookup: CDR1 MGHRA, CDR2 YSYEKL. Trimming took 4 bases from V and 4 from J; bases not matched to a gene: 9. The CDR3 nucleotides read TGCGCCAGCAGCCGAGAAGGGGGCCCGAGAGAGACCCAGTACTTC. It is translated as CASSREGGPRETQYF.

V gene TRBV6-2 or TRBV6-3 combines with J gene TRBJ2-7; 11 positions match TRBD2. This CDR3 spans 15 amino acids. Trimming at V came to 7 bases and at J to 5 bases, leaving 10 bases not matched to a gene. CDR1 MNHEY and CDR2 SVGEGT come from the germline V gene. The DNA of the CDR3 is TGTGCCAGCATGGGAGGGACTAGCGGAGCCCACGAGCAGTACTTC. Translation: CASMGGTSGAHEQYF.

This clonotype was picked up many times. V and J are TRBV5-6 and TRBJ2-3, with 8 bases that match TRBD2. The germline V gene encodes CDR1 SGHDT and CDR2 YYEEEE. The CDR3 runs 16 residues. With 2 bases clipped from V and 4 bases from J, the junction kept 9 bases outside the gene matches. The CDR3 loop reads CASSFTAGVEADTQYF. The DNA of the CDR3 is TGTGCCAGCAGCTTCACAGCGGGAGTCGAGGCAGATACGCAGTATTTT.

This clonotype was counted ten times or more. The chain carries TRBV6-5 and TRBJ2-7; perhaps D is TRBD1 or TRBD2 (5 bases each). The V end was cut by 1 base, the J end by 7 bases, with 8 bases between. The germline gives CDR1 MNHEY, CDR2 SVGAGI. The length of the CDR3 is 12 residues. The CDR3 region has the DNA TGTGCCAGCAGTTACTGGGGCGGGGAGCAGTACTTC. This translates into CASSYWGGEQYF.

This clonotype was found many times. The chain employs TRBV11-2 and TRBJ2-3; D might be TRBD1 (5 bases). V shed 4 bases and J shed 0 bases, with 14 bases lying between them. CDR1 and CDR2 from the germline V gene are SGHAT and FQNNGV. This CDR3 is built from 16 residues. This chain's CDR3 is CASSSHRLTSTDTQYF. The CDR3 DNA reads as TGTGCCAGCAGCTCCCACAGGCTTACTAGCACAGATACGCAGTATTTT.

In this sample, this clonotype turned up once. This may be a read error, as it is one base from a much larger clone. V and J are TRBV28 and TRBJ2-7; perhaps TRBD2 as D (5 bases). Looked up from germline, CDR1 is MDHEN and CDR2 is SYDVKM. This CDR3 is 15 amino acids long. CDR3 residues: CASSLLASSTYGQYF. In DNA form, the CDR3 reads TGTGCCAGCAGTTTGCTTGCGTCTAGCACCTACGGGCAGTACTTC.

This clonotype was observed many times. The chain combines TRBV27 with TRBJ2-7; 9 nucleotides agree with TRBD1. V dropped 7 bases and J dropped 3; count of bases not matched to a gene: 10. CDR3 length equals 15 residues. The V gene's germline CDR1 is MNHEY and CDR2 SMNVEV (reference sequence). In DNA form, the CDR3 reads TGTGCCAGCACCCCCGGGGGACAGGGCGTCTACGAGCAGTACTTC. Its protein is CASTPGGQGVYEQYF.

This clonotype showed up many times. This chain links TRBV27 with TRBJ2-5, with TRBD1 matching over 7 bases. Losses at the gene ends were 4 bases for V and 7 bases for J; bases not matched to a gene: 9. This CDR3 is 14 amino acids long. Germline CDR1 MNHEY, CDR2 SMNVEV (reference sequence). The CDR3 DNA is TGTGCCAGCAGTTCATCAGGGGGTCACGGGACCCAGTACTTC. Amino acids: CASSSSGGHGTQYF.

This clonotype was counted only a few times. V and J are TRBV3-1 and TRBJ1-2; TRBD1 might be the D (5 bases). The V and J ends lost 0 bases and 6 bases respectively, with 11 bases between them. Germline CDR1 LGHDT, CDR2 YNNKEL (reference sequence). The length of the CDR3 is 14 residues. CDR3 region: CASSQDGGSDGYTF. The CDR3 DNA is TGTGCCAGCAGCCAAGATGGGGGATCGGATGGCTACACCTTC.

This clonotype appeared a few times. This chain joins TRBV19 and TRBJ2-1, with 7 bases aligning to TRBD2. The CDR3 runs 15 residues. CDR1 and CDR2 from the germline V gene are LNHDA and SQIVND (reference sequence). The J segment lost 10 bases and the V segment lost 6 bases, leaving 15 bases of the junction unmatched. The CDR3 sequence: CASRPSSGNPAEQFF. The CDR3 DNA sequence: TGTGCCAGTAGACCATCTAGCGGAAACCCTGCAGAGCAGTTCTTC.

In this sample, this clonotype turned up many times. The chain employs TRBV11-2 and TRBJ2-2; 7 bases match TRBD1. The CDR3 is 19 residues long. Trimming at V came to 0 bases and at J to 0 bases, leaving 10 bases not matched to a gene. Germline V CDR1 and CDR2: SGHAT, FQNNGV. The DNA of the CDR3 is TGTGCCAGCAGCTTAGATCTTATGTTTGGACAGGCGAACACCGGGGAGCTGTTTTTT. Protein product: CASSLDLMFGQANTGELFF.

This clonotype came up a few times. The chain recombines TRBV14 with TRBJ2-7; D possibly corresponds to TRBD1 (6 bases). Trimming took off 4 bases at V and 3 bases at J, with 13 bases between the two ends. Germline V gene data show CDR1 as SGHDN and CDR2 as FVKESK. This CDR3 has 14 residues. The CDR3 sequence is CASSPTLTGYEQYF. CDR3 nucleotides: TGTGCCAGCAGCCCAACCTTGACAGGCTACGAGCAGTACTTC.

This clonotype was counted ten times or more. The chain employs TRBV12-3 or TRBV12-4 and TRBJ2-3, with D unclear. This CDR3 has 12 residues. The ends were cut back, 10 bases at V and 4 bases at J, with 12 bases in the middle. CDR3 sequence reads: CAILGFADTQYF. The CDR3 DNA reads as TGTGCCATTCTAGGGTTCGCAGATACGCAGTATTTT.

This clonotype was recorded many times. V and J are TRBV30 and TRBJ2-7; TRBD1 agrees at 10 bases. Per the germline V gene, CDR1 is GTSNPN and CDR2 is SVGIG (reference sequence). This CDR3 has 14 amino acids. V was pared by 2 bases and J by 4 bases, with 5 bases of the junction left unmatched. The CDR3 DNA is TGTGCCTGGAGTCGAAGGGACAGGGGATACGAGCAGTACTTC. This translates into CAWSRRDRGYEQYF. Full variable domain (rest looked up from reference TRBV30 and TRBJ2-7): SQTIHQWPATLVQPVGSPLSLECTVEGTSNPNLYWYRQAAGRGLQLLFYSVGIGQISSEVPQNLSASRPQDRQFILSSKKLLLSDSGFYLCAWSRRDRGYEQYFGPGTRLTVT.

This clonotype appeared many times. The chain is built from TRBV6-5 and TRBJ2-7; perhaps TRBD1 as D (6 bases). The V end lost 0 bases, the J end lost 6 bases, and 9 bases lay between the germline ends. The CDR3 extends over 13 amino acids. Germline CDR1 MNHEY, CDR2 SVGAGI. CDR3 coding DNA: TGTGCCAGCAGTTACTCGGGGGCGCTCGAGCAGTACTTC. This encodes CASSYSGALEQYF.

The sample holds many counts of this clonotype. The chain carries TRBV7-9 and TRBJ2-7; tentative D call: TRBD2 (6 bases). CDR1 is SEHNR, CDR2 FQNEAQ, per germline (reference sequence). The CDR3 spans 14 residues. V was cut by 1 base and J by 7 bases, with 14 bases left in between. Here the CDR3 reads CASSLGGMRMEQYF. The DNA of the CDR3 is TGTGCCAGCAGCTTAGGCGGGATGAGAATGGAGCAGTACTTC.

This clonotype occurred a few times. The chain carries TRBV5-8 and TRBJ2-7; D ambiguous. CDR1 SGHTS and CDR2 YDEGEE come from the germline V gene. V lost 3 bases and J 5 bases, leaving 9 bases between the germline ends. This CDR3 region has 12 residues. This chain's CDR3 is CASSSGTNEQYF. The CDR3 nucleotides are TGTGCCAGCAGCTCCGGAACCAACGAGCAGTACTTC. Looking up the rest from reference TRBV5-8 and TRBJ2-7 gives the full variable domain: EAGVTQSPTHLIKTRGQQATLRCSPISGHTSVYWYQQALGLGLQFLLWYDEGEERNRGNFPPRFSGRQFPNYSSELNVNALELEDSALYLCASSSGTNEQYFGPGTRLTVT.

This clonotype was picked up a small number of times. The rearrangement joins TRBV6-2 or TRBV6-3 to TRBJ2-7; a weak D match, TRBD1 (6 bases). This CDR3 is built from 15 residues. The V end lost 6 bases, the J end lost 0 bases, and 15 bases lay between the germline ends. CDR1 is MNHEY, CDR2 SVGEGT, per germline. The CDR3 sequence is CASSPGTRRSYEQYF. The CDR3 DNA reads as TGTGCCAGCAGCCCCGGGACACGACGCTCCTACGAGCAGTACTTC.

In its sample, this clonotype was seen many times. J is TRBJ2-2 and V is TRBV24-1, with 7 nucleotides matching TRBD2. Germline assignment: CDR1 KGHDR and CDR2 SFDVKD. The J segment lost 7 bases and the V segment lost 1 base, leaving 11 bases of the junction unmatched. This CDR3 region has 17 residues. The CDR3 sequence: CATSDFRNSGSYGELFF. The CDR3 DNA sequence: TGTGCCACCAGTGATTTCCGAAATAGCGGGTCGTACGGGGAGCTGTTTTTT.